This T cell receptor (beta chain) was captured in a study of T cells after yellow fever vaccination. This clonotype was picked up a small number of times. TCRdb processed the 5' RACE reads anew with MiXCR; each CDR3 protein has one entry. This table has approximately 580,000 distinct CDR3 sequences, about 17% appearing once. V lost 7 bases, J lost 9 bases, and 16 bases stayed unmatched. CDR3 size: 17 residues. The germline CDR1 and CDR2 sequences are SEHNR and FQNEAQ (reference sequence). The V and J genes are TRBV7-9 and TRBJ2-1; 12 nucleotides line up with TRBD2. The input for sequencing was PBMCs, taken less than 6 days after the first yellow fever vaccination. The receptor was derived from a man aged 18-30 years who received the YFV17D yellow fever vaccine. In nucleotides, the CDR3 is TGTGCCAGCATCCACCGGGGAACTAGCGGGGGGTACGGTGAGCAGTTCTTC. Amino acid sequence: CASIHRGTSGGYGEQFF.